These T cell receptor beta chains were read from a single sample in a study of T-cell reconstitution after alpha-beta-depleted transplantation in children. TCRdb re-called the PCR reads through MiXCR, storing one row per CDR3 protein. The profile shows about 610,000 distinct CDR3 sequences, under 12% of them singletons. The sample in question was PBMCs from the stem cell graft donor, obtained from the stem cell graft. These receptors were taken from a human donor who donated a stem cell graft to a child with acute myeloid leukemia. The CDR3 runs from the conserved cysteine through the conserved F or W. Each record gives: D gene, clone size, V gene, J gene, CDR3 protein, CDR3 DNA. The D gene is left open where the match is weak. Size values are once, few and many counts, or a class for expanded clones, and some rows have none.

D: -
size: many
V: TRBV6-5
J: TRBJ1-2
CDR3: CASSYSVGNYGYTF
DNA: TGTGCCAGCAGTTACTCGGTGGGGAACTATGGCTACACCTTC

D: -
size: -
V: TRBV27
J: TRBJ2-3
CDR3: CASSSHQGTGDTQYF
DNA: TGTGCCAGCAGTTCCCACCAGGGTACGGGAGATACGCAGTATTTT

D: -
size: many
V: TRBV5-1
J: TRBJ2-3
CDR3: CASSLGLAGTDTQYF
DNA: TGTGCCAGCAGCTTAGGGCTAGCCGGCACAGATACGCAGTATTTT

D: -
size: many
V: TRBV5-6
J: TRBJ2-5
CDR3: CASSFLRGLETQYF
DNA: TGTGCCAGCAGCTTTTTAAGGGGGTTGGAGACCCAGTACTTC

D: -
size: many
V: TRBV6-2/TRBV6-3
J: TRBJ1-1
CDR3: CASRYGNTEAFF
DNA: TGTGCCAGCAGATACGGGAACACTGAAGCTTTCTTT

D: -
size: -
V: TRBV7-9
J: TRBJ2-1
CDR3: CASSERSNNEQFF
DNA: TGTGCCAGCAGCGAACGGTCCAACAATGAGCAGTTCTTC

D: -
size: -
V: TRBV29-1
J: TRBJ1-1
CDR3: CSVEDDLNTEAFF
DNA: TGCAGCGTTGAAGATGACCTGAACACTGAAGCTTTCTTT

D: -
size: few
V: TRBV11-2
J: TRBJ2-3
CDR3: CASTTPGGRTDTQYF
DNA: TGTGCCAGCACCACCCCGGGCGGTCGGACAGATACGCAGTATTTT

D: TRBD2
size: few
V: TRBV4-2
J: TRBJ2-5
CDR3: CASSQGGVAGVSETQYF
DNA: TGTGCCAGCAGCCAAGGGGGAGTAGCGGGAGTGAGTGAGACCCAGTACTTC

D: -
size: few
V: TRBV11-2
J: TRBJ2-7
CDR3: CASSPLEMGGAWGYEQYF
DNA: TGTGCCAGCAGCCCCCTGGAGATGGGGGGCGCATGGGGTTACGAGCAGTACTTC

D: -
size: -
V: TRBV20-1
J: TRBJ1-5
CDR3: CSALKGEAGQPQHF
DNA: TGCAGTGCTCTAAAGGGGGAGGCGGGTCAGCCCCAGCATTTT

D: -
size: -
V: TRBV6-2/TRBV6-3
J: TRBJ1-1
CDR3: CASRDTGRAFF
DNA: TGTGCCAGCAGGGACACAGGGCGCGCTTTCTTT

D: TRBD1
size: many
V: TRBV2
J: TRBJ1-1
CDR3: CASNTGQVPGEAFF
DNA: TGTGCCAGCAACACCGGACAGGTCCCCGGTGAAGCTTTCTTT

D: -
size: -
V: TRBV7-3
J: TRBJ1-1
CDR3: CASSLTIRTEAFF
DNA: TGTGCCAGCAGCTTAACTATCCGGACTGAAGCTTTCTTT

D: TRBD1
size: few
V: TRBV12-3/TRBV12-4
J: TRBJ1-2
CDR3: CASSLKRTGGNGYTF
DNA: TGTGCCAGCAGTTTAAAACGGACAGGGGGGAACGGCTACACCTTC

D: TRBD2
size: -
V: TRBV3-1
J: TRBJ2-1
CDR3: CASSQDGAGVFDEQFF
DNA: TGTGCCAGCAGCCAAGATGGAGCGGGAGTATTCGATGAGCAGTTCTTC

D: -
size: few
V: TRBV20-1
J: TRBJ1-6
CDR3: CSAPGGGPGYNSPLHF
DNA: TGCAGTGCTCCTGGGGGCGGTCCCGGGTATAATTCACCCCTCCACTTT

D: TRBD2
size: many
V: TRBV6-2/TRBV6-3
J: TRBJ2-7
CDR3: CASSYPSGRASYEQYF
DNA: TGTGCCAGCAGTTACCCAAGCGGGAGGGCCTCCTACGAGCAGTACTTC

D: TRBD2
size: few
V: TRBV9
J: TRBJ2-3
CDR3: CASSAPVTTSGSSTDTQYF
DNA: TGTGCCAGCAGCGCGCCGGTGACGACTAGCGGGAGCTCCACAGATACGCAGTATTTT

D: -
size: -
V: TRBV5-1
J: TRBJ2-1
CDR3: CASSLVPDSFYNEQFF
DNA: TGCGCCAGCAGCTTAGTGCCGGACAGCTTCTACAATGAGCAGTTCTTC

D: -
size: -
V: TRBV7-8
J: TRBJ2-1
CDR3: CASSFGTAFEQFF
DNA: TGTGCCAGCAGCTTCGGGACCGCCTTTGAGCAGTTCTTC

D: -
size: many
V: TRBV9
J: TRBJ2-6
CDR3: CASRQGINSGANVLTF
DNA: TGTGCCAGCAGGCAGGGTATTAACTCTGGGGCCAACGTCCTGACTTTC

D: -
size: -
V: TRBV5-1
J: TRBJ2-3
CDR3: CASAPVVLPEGGQNTQYF
DNA: TGCGCCAGCGCCCCGGTGGTCCTCCCTGAGGGTGGCCAGAATACGCAGTATTTT

D: -
size: few
V: TRBV19
J: TRBJ2-7
CDR3: CASSIAFGYEQYF
DNA: TGTGCCAGTAGTATAGCATTTGGATACGAGCAGTACTTC

D: -
size: -
V: TRBV4-2
J: TRBJ2-3
CDR3: CASSQLRADTDTQYF
DNA: TGTGCCAGCAGCCAGCTCCGAGCGGACACAGATACGCAGTATTTT

D: -
size: many
V: TRBV5-1
J: TRBJ2-1
CDR3: CASSLSRGLEWHEQFF
DNA: TGCGCCAGCAGCCTGTCTAGGGGCCTAGAATGGCATGAGCAGTTCTTC

D: TRBD1
size: many
V: TRBV28
J: TRBJ1-5
CDR3: CASSTRTGYSNQPQHF
DNA: TGTGCCAGCAGTACTCGGACAGGGTATAGCAATCAGCCCCAGCATTTT

D: TRBD1
size: few
V: TRBV20-1
J: TRBJ1-2
CDR3: CSASWGQGMDYTF
DNA: TGCAGTGCTAGCTGGGGACAGGGGATGGACTACACCTTC

D: TRBD2
size: -
V: TRBV6-1
J: TRBJ2-4
CDR3: CASSPRGGAENIQYF
DNA: TGTGCCAGCAGCCCCCGGGGGGGAGCGGAAAACATTCAGTACTTC

D: -
size: -
V: TRBV6-1
J: TRBJ1-1
CDR3: CASGEGVTYTEAFF
DNA: TGTGCCAGCGGCGAGGGGGTTACATACACTGAAGCTTTCTTT

D: -
size: many
V: TRBV20-1
J: TRBJ1-4
CDR3: CSARDPLGGFALFF
DNA: TGCAGTGCTAGAGATCCGCTGGGAGGATTTGCACTGTTTTTT

D: -
size: -
V: TRBV10-3
J: TRBJ1-2
CDR3: CAISTDRNYGYTF
DNA: TGTGCCATCAGTACGGACAGAAACTATGGCTACACCTTC

D: -
size: -
V: TRBV29-1
J: TRBJ2-2
CDR3: CSVEWADVANTGELFF
DNA: TGCAGCGTTGAGTGGGCTGACGTCGCGAACACCGGGGAGCTGTTTTTT

D: TRBD2
size: once
V: TRBV7-2
J: TRBJ2-7
CDR3: CVSSSGRGGRAQEQYF
DNA: TGTGTCAGCAGCAGCGGTAGGGGCGGGAGGGCCCAGGAGCAGTACTTC

D: TRBD1
size: many
V: TRBV12-3/TRBV12-4
J: TRBJ2-7
CDR3: CASSSRQGLYEQYF
DNA: TGTGCCAGCAGTTCCCGACAGGGGCTATACGAGCAGTACTTC

D: -
size: many
V: TRBV20-1
J: TRBJ2-7
CDR3: CSAAPGGSYEQYF
DNA: TGCAGTGCTGCGCCGGGCGGATCCTACGAGCAGTACTTC

D: -
size: -
V: TRBV6-5
J: TRBJ2-5
CDR3: CASSYRGNWGETQYF
DNA: TGTGCCAGCAGTTACAGGGGTAATTGGGGAGAGACCCAGTACTTC

D: TRBD2
size: -
V: TRBV6-2/TRBV6-3
J: TRBJ2-7
CDR3: CASTLGLAGEVYEQYF
DNA: TGTGCCAGCACCCTAGGGCTAGCGGGAGAAGTCTACGAGCAGTACTTC

D: -
size: many
V: TRBV4-2
J: TRBJ2-2
CDR3: CASSQDARGELFF
DNA: TGTGCCAGCAGCCAAGATGCCCGAGGGGAGCTGTTTTTT

D: -
size: few
V: TRBV5-1
J: TRBJ2-5
CDR3: CASNRQGGLETQYF
DNA: TGCGCCAGCAACCGCCAGGGAGGTCTAGAGACCCAGTACTTC

D: -
size: few
V: TRBV12-3/TRBV12-4
J: TRBJ2-3
CDR3: CASSPGPGISDTQYF
DNA: TGTGCCAGCAGTCCTGGTCCGGGGATCTCAGATACGCAGTATTTT

D: -
size: few
V: TRBV20-1
J: TRBJ2-7
CDR3: CSARVPSAVSYEQYF
DNA: TGCAGTGCTAGAGTGCCCTCTGCAGTATCCTACGAGCAGTACTTC

D: -
size: -
V: TRBV7-8
J: TRBJ2-2
CDR3: CASSLVLGTNTGELFF
DNA: TGTGCCAGCAGCTTGGTTTTGGGGACAAACACCGGGGAGCTGTTTTTT

D: TRBD2
size: -
V: TRBV20-1
J: TRBJ2-3
CDR3: CSVSGLGREGTDTQYF
DNA: TGCAGTGTCTCGGGACTAGGGCGGGAGGGCACGGATACGCAGTATTTT

D: TRBD1
size: few
V: TRBV20-1
J: TRBJ1-4
CDR3: CSAIDRVGTNEKLFF
DNA: TGCAGTGCTATTGACAGGGTTGGGACTAATGAAAAACTGTTTTTT

D: TRBD1
size: -
V: TRBV4-3
J: TRBJ2-2
CDR3: CASSNTGGAGTGELFF
DNA: TGCGCCAGCAGCAATACAGGGGGCGCGGGCACCGGGGAGCTGTTTTTT

D: -
size: few
V: TRBV9
J: TRBJ2-3
CDR3: CASSSPPGLGGFTDTQYF
DNA: TGTGCCAGCAGCAGCCCCCCGGGACTAGGGGGCTTCACAGATACGCAGTATTTT

D: TRBD1
size: many
V: TRBV5-1
J: TRBJ2-7
CDR3: CASSSQGSTYEQYF
DNA: TGCGCCAGCAGCTCACAGGGGTCCACCTACGAGCAGTACTTC

D: TRBD2
size: many
V: TRBV10-3
J: TRBJ2-7
CDR3: CAISERLADTSEQYF
DNA: TGTGCCATCTCAGAGCGACTAGCGGACACCTCCGAGCAGTACTTC

D: -
size: few
V: TRBV20-1
J: TRBJ1-2
CDR3: CSARDGGLGYGYTF
DNA: TGCAGTGCTAGGGATGGGGGCCTAGGGTATGGCTACACCTTC

D: TRBD2
size: -
V: TRBV2
J: TRBJ2-1
CDR3: CASSEAHPTSGTTQEEQFF
DNA: TGTGCCAGCAGTGAAGCGCATCCGACTAGCGGGACCACTCAGGAGGAGCAGTTCTTC

D: TRBD1
size: -
V: TRBV20-1
J: TRBJ2-3
CDR3: CSARRMGQGAGDTQYF
DNA: TGCAGTGCTAGAAGGATGGGGCAGGGGGCTGGAGATACGCAGTATTTT

D: -
size: few
V: TRBV5-1
J: TRBJ1-2
CDR3: CASSSLSGRDYYGYTF
DNA: TGCGCCAGCAGCAGCCTTTCCGGACGGGATTACTATGGCTACACCTTC